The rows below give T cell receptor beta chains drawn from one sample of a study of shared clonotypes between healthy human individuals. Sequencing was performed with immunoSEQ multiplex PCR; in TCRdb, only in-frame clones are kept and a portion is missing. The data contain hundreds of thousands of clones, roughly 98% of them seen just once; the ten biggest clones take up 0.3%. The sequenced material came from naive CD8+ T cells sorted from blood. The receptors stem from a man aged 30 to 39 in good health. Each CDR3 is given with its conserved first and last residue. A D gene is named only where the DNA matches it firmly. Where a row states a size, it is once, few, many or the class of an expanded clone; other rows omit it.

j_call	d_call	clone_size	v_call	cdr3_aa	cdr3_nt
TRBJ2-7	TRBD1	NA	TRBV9	CASSPLGGQHYEQYF	TGTGCCAGCAGCCCCCTAGGGGGACAGCACTACGAGCAGTACTTC
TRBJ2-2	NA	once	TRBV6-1	CASSEVRVATNTGELFF	TGTGCCAGCAGTGAAGTAAGGGTAGCAACGAACACCGGGGAGCTGTTTTTT
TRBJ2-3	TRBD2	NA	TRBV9	CASSAGLAGPYTDTQYF	TGTGCCAGCAGCGCCGGACTAGCGGGGCCGTACACAGATACGCAGTATTTT
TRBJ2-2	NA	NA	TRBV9	CASTSLSGELFF	TGTGCCAGCACCTCTTTATCCGGGGAGCTGTTTTTT
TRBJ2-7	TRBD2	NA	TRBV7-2	CASSLVAGVEQYF	TGTGCCAGCAGCTTAGTAGCGGGAGTCGAGCAGTACTTC
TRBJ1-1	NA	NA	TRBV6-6	CASRPDKNTEAFF	TGTGCCAGCAGACCGGACAAGAACACTGAAGCTTTCTTT
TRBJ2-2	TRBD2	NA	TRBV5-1	CASSTFGGLAGGITGELFF	TGCGCCAGCAGCACTTTTGGGGGACTAGCGGGAGGGATCACCGGGGAGCTGTTTTTT
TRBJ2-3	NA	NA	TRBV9	CASSVQGGGTDTQYF	TGTGCCAGCAGCGTACAGGGCGGGGGCACAGATACGCAGTATTTT
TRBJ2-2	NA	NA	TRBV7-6	CASSPAVGELFF	TGTGCCAGCAGCCCGGCGGTCGGGGAGCTGTTTTTT
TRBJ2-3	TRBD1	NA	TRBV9	CASSVSPRGLSTDTQYF	TGTGCCAGCAGCGTATCTCCCAGGGGGCTCAGCACAGATACGCAGTATTTT
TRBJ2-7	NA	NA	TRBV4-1	CASSHLRGNSYEQYF	TGCGCCAGCAGCCACCTACGCGGGAACTCCTACGAGCAGTACTTC
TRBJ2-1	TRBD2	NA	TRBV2	CASGGGLADIYNEQFF	TGTGCCAGCGGGGGGGGACTAGCGGACATCTACAATGAGCAGTTCTTC
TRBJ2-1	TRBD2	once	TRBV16	CASSQSSGSRNEQFF	TGTGCCAGCAGCCAGTCTAGCGGGAGTAGGAATGAGCAGTTCTTC
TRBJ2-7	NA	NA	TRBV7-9	CASSSEPGPGYEQYF	TGTGCCAGCAGCTCCGAACCGGGACCAGGCTACGAGCAGTACTTC